These 26 T cell receptor beta chains originate from one sample sequenced in a study of cytomegalovirus exposure and HLA in healthy donors. Produced via immunoSEQ multiplex PCR; TCRdb's table is partial and in-frame only. The sample lists around 150,000 clones, over 85% occurring once. The specimen was PBMCs. Source of these receptors: a woman aged 18-30 years in good health and CMV-seropositive.

Written as DNA, the CDR3 is TGTGCCAGCAGCGACAGGGAGGTAGAGACCCAGTACTTC. As protein: CASSDREVETQYF. The rearrangement links TRBV2 to TRBJ2-5, with D possibly being TRBD1 (7 bases). The CDR3 runs to 13 residues. CDR1 and CDR2 from the germline V gene are SNHLY and FYNNEI. V lost 6 bases to trimming and J lost 4 bases, with 12 bases between them.

V usage is TRBV5-6 and J usage is TRBJ2-1; TRBD2 is a possible D gene (5 bases). The V and J ends lost 5 bases and 0 bases respectively, with 12 bases between them. CDR1 SGHDT and CDR2 YYEEEE come from the germline V gene. This CDR3 spans 15 amino acids. In DNA, the CDR3 is TGTGCCAGCAGGTCAGCGGAAGGCTCCTACAATGAGCAGTTCTTC. This sequence encodes CASRSAEGSYNEQFF.

This sequence joins TRBV7-9 and TRBJ2-7; 7 positions match TRBD1. Per germline, CDR1 SEHNR and CDR2 FQNEAQ (reference sequence). J gave up 2 bases and V 1 base, and 11 bases lay outside the gene matches. The CDR3 has 17 amino acids. The CDR3 sequence is CASSLVPTGARPYEQYF. The CDR3, as DNA: TGTGCCAGCAGCTTAGTCCCCACAGGGGCGCGCCCCTACGAGCAGTACTTC.

This chain links TRBV5-1 with TRBJ2-7; D is possibly TRBD1 (5 bases). The germline V gene encodes CDR1 SGHRS and CDR2 YFSETQ. This CDR3 comprises 14 residues. With 1 base removed from V and 2 bases from J, the gap between germline ends came to 10 bases. In DNA form, the CDR3 reads TGCGCCAGCAGCTTGAGGGGAAGCCCCTACGAGCAGTACTTC. As protein: CASSLRGSPYEQYF. The full variable domain, its missing parts supplied by reference TRBV5-1 and TRBJ2-7, is KAGVTQTPRYLIKTRGQQVTLSCSPISGHRSVSWYQQTPGQGLQFLFEYFSETQRNKGNFPGRFSGRQFSNSRSEMNVSTLELGDSALYLCASSLRGSPYEQYFGPGTRLTVT.

V and J are TRBV4-1 and TRBJ1-1, with a weak D call TRBD1 (6 bases). Between the trimmed V and J ends, which lost 5 bases and 5 bases, there was a span of 24 bases. This CDR3 is 17 amino acids long. CDR1 and CDR2 from the germline V gene are MGHRA and YSYEKL. CDR3 loop: CASSYRDTVPLSTEAFF. The CDR3 DNA sequence: TGCGCCAGCAGCTACCGGGACACGGTCCCGCTGAGTACTGAAGCTTTCTTT.

This chain links TRBV30 with TRBJ2-2, with 10 positions matching TRBD2. This CDR3 comprises 21 residues. The junction had 20 bases not matched to a gene; V was cut back by 0 bases and J by 4 bases. Germline-derived CDR1 and CDR2 are GTSNPN and SVGIG (reference sequence). The CDR3 loop is CAWSVSVWASGRMRITGELFF. CDR3 DNA: TGTGCCTGGAGTGTAAGTGTGTGGGCTAGCGGGAGAATGAGGATCACCGGGGAGCTGTTTTTT.

This chain connects TRBV7-9 to TRBJ1-4, with 7 bases identical to TRBD1. J was trimmed by 4 bases and V by 5 bases; bases with no gene match: 10. Germline CDR1 reads SEHNR; CDR2 reads FQNEAQ (reference sequence). The CDR3 sequence is 16 residues long. The CDR3, as DNA: TGTGCCAGCAGCAACCAGAGGGACAGCAGTAATGAAAAACTGTTTTTT. Amino acids: CASSNQRDSSNEKLFF. The whole variable domain, remainder taken from reference TRBV7-9 and TRBJ1-4, is DTGVSQNPRHKITKRGQNVTFRCDPISEHNRLYWYRQTLGQGPEFLTYFQNEAQLEKSRLLSDRFSAERPKGSFSTLEIQRTEQGDSAMYLCASSNQRDSSNEKLFFGSGTQLSVL.

The chain recombines TRBV9 with TRBJ2-2; 9 bases agree with TRBD2. The CDR3 contains 16 residues. J lost 7 bases, V lost 0 bases, and 7 bases had no gene match. Germline CDR1 is SGDLS and CDR2 is YYNGEE. The CDR3 loop is CASSVDGGRAIGELFF. The CDR3 nucleotides are TGTGCCAGCAGCGTAGATGGCGGGAGGGCCATCGGGGAGCTGTTTTTT.

Here the CDR3 reads CASSPRDSVEKLFF. The CDR3 nucleotides are TGTGCCAGCAGCCCCCGGGACTCAGTTGAAAAACTGTTTTTT. V is TRBV7-9 and J is TRBJ1-4; D possibly corresponds to TRBD1 (5 bases). The CDR3 has 14 residues. Germline assignment: CDR1 SEHNR and CDR2 FQNEAQ (reference sequence). The ends were cut back, 5 bases at V and 7 bases at J, with 14 bases in the middle.

This clone was counted once. The chain joins TRBV15 to TRBJ2-1; D perhaps matches TRBD2 (6 bases). V was pared by 1 base and J by 5 bases, with 15 bases between. The germline V gene encodes CDR1 LNHNV and CDR2 YYDKDF (reference sequence). CDR3 length: 16 amino acids. The CDR3 sequence is CATSRGELAANNEQFF. In DNA form, the CDR3 reads TGTGCCACCAGCAGAGGGGAATTAGCGGCGAACAATGAGCAGTTCTTC.

This chain uses TRBV4-3 with TRBJ2-3, with TRBD1 as a possible D gene (6 bases). The germline V gene has CDR1 LGHNA and CDR2 YSLEER. Between the trimmed V and J ends, which lost 0 bases and 2 bases, there was a span of 15 bases. This CDR3 comprises 17 residues. This chain's CDR3 is CASSQELTGRNTDTQYF. The DNA for the CDR3 is TGCGCCAGCAGCCAAGAACTGACAGGTCGGAACACAGATACGCAGTATTTT.

The table lists this clone with many counts. The rearrangement joins TRBV27 to TRBJ1-2; perhaps TRBD1 as D (5 bases). The CDR3 consists of 14 residues. Trimming cost V 1 base and J 6 bases, with 12 bases left between them. Germline CDR1 and CDR2: MNHEY and SMNVEV (reference sequence). This CDR3 reads CASSLFGRDNGYTF. The DNA of the CDR3 is TGTGCCAGCAGTTTATTCGGCAGGGATAATGGCTACACCTTC.

The chain joins TRBV27 to TRBJ2-7, with TRBD1 as a possible D gene (5 bases). CDR1 is MNHEY, CDR2 SMNVEV, per germline (reference sequence). The CDR3 is made up of 12 amino acids. V was pared by 5 bases and J by 2 bases, with 7 bases between. The CDR3 sequence: CASSDRAYEQYF. The CDR3 bases are TGTGCCAGCAGTGACAGAGCCTACGAGCAGTACTTC.

V gene TRBV6-6 combines with J gene TRBJ2-1; TRBD2 might be the D (7 bases). Looked up from germline, CDR1 is MNHNY and CDR2 is SVGAGI (reference sequence). V was clipped by 7 bases and J by 5 bases, with 15 bases between them. The CDR3 contains 14 residues. CDR3 sequence reads: CASKEGGSNNEQFF. The CDR3 nucleotides are TGTGCCAGCAAAGAGGGGGGGTCCAACAATGAGCAGTTCTTC.

The chain combines TRBV5-6 with TRBJ2-7; D is unclear. Germline CDR1 reads SGHDT; CDR2 reads YYEEEE. The CDR3 contains 14 residues. V was cut by 4 bases and J by 0 bases, with 11 bases left in between. Here the CDR3 DNA reads TGTGCCAGCAGCCTTGGCCGGAGCTCCTACGAGCAGTACTTC. Its protein is CASSLGRSSYEQYF.

V usage is TRBV27 and J usage is TRBJ2-1; D may be TRBD2 (6 bases). There are 16 residues in the CDR3. Germline V gene sequence: CDR1 MNHEY, CDR2 SMNVEV (reference sequence). V gave up 2 bases and J gave up 7 bases, with 18 bases separating them. CDR3 sequence (DNA): TGTGCCAGCAGTTTAAGTTTCCGGGAGACTAAAAATGAGCAGTTCTTC. It translates to CASSLSFRETKNEQFF.

The chain uses TRBV30 and TRBJ2-7; 8 bases align to TRBD1. CDR1 is GTSNPN, CDR2 SVGIG, per germline (reference sequence). Trimming removed 4 bases from V and 5 bases from J; junction bases left unmatched: 7. CDR3 length equals 13 residues. The CDR3 region is CAWKTGVPNEQYF. DNA for the CDR3: TGTGCCTGGAAGACAGGGGTCCCAAACGAGCAGTACTTC. Using reference TRBV30 and TRBJ2-7 for the parts outside the CDR3, the full variable domain is SQTIHQWPATLVQPVGSPLSLECTVEGTSNPNLYWYRQAAGRGLQLLFYSVGIGQISSEVPQNLSASRPQDRQFILSSKKLLLSDSGFYLCAWKTGVPNEQYFGPGTRLTVT.

The chain carries TRBV6-5 and TRBJ2-2, with 8 bases fitting TRBD1. The CDR3 totals 13 residues. The germline V gene has CDR1 MNHEY and CDR2 SVGAGI. V lost 8 bases, J lost 4 bases, and 3 bases stayed unmatched. This CDR3 reads CASQQGVTGELFF. CDR3 nucleotide sequence: TGTGCCAGCCAACAGGGGGTCACCGGGGAGCTGTTTTTT.

As regards this clone: Additional DNA sequences in this sample encode the identical CDR3. The V gene is TRBV7-9, the J gene TRBJ1-5; maybe TRBD1 (5 bases). Trimming removed 1 base from V and 6 bases from J, with 7 bases in between. CDR1 and CDR2 from the germline V gene are SEHNR and FQNEAQ (reference sequence). The CDR3 runs 13 residues. This chain's CDR3 is CASSLEGRQPQHF. As DNA, the CDR3 is TGTGCCAGCAGCTTAGAGGGGCGTCAGCCCCAGCATTTT.

V is TRBV6-1 and J is TRBJ1-5; D is ambiguous. Trimming stripped 6 bases from V and 5 bases from J, with 8 bases between. The germline gives CDR1 MNHNS, CDR2 SASEGT. This CDR3 contains 12 residues. The CDR3 region has the DNA TGTGCCAGCAGACTGATCGATCAGCCCCAGCATTTT. It yields the protein CASRLIDQPQHF.

DNA for the CDR3: TGTGCCTGGAGTGTTAAAAACACCGGGGAGCTGTTTTTT. Protein product: CAWSVKNTGELFF. This chain links TRBV30 with TRBJ2-2; D remains ambiguous. CDR1 is GTSNPN, CDR2 SVGIG, per germline (reference sequence). The CDR3 is 13 residues long. V was trimmed by 0 bases and J by 2 bases, leaving 4 bases between them.

The V call is TRBV13, the J call TRBJ2-7; 10 bases are shared with TRBD2. The CDR3 contains 16 residues. In germline, CDR1 is PRHDT, CDR2 FYEKMQ (reference sequence). V shed 0 bases, J shed 4 bases, and the junction held 6 bases outside the gene matches. CDR3 residues: CASSLGNSGRVYEQYF. CDR3 DNA sequence: TGTGCCAGCAGCTTAGGAAACAGCGGGAGGGTGTACGAGCAGTACTTC.

This clone was seen a few times. The chain couples TRBV30 to TRBJ2-3, with a possible D match to TRBD2 (5 bases). CDR3 length: 11 residues. The ends were cut back, 3 bases at V and 8 bases at J, with 9 bases in the middle. Germline V lookup: CDR1 GTSNPN, CDR2 SVGIG (reference sequence). In DNA, the CDR3 is TGTGCCTGGAGGGGAGAGTTTACGCAGTATTTT. This codes for CAWRGEFTQYF.

The V and J genes are TRBV14 and TRBJ2-3; 8 bases are shared with TRBD2. Germline V gene data show CDR1 as SGHDN and CDR2 as FVKESK. Germline trimming cut 4 bases from V and 2 bases from J; bases unmatched to any gene: 11. CDR3 length equals 17 residues. The CDR3 loop is CASSLYRLAGFTDTQYF. In DNA, the CDR3 is TGTGCCAGCAGCCTTTACAGGCTAGCGGGCTTCACAGATACGCAGTATTTT.

The CDR3 sequence is CASSPRRYEQYF. CDR3 nucleotides: TGTGCCAGCAGCCCCCGTCGTTACGAGCAGTACTTC. The rearrangement uses TRBV28 and TRBJ2-7, with D uncertain. Per germline, CDR1 MDHEN and CDR2 SYDVKM. Trimming removed 6 bases at V and 4 bases at J, with 10 bases between. This CDR3 comprises 12 residues. Variable domain in full (rest from reference TRBV28 and TRBJ2-7): DVKVTQSSRYLVKRTGEKVFLECVQDMDHENMFWYRQDPGLGLRLIYFSYDVKMKEKGDIPEGYSVSREKKERFSLILESASTNQTSMYLCASSPRRYEQYFGPGTRLTVT.

CDR3 region: CASSFRLAGVSGANVLTF. DNA of the CDR3: TGTGCCAGCAGCTTTCGTCTAGCGGGAGTCTCTGGGGCCAACGTCCTGACTTTC. The V gene is TRBV7-8, the J gene TRBJ2-6; the match to TRBD2 covers 10 bases. With V trimmed by 3 bases and J by 0 bases, 5 bases remained unmatched. The CDR3 is made up of 18 amino acids. Germline V gene lookup returns CDR1 SGHVS and CDR2 FQNEAQ.